This T cell receptor beta chain was documented in a study of STAT5B mutations in CD4+ large granular lymphocyte leukemia. The assay was immunoSEQ multiplex PCR, and TCRdb's table has in-frame clones only and misses some. The data hold fewer than 45,000 clones, with approximately 84% observed a single time. Worth noting for this clone: The antigen is not known.

Regarding the study as a whole: CD4-sorted patient repertoires seemed more clonal than healthy CD4+ repertoires.

This clonotype was sampled from a human donor in good health. Sequenced input: CD4+ T cells from blood buffy coats.

The CDR3 sequence: CASSPLDGNQPQHF. In nucleotides, the CDR3 is TGTGCCAGCAGTCCCTTGGACGGGAATCAGCCCCAGCATTTT. The chain employs TRBV27 and TRBJ1-5; no definite D call. The CDR3 loop spans 14 amino acids. Trimming shortened V by 5 bases and J by 4 bases, and 12 bases separated the two germline ends. Looked up from germline, CDR1 is MNHEY and CDR2 is SMNVEV (reference sequence).